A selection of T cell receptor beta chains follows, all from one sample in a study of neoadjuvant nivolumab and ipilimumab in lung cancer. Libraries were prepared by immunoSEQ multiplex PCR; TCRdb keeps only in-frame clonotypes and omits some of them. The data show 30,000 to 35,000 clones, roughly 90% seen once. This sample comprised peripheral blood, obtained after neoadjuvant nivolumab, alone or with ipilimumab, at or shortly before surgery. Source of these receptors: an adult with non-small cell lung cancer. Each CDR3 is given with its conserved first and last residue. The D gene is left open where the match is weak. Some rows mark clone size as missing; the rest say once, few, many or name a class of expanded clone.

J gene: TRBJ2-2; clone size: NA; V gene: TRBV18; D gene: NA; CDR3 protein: CASSPGSTGELFF; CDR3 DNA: TGTGCCAGCTCACCAGGCAGCACCGGGGAGCTGTTTTTT
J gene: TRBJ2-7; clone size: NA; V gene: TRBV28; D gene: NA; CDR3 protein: CASSLSGLSYEQYF; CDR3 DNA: TGTGCCAGCAGTTTGTCGGGGCTGTCCTACGAGCAGTACTTC
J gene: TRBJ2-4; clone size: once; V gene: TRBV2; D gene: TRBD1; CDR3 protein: CASSGEGAWNIQYF; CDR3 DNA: TGTGCCAGCAGTGGAGAGGGGGCTTGGAACATTCAGTACTTC
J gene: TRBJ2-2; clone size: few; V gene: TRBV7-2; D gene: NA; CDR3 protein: CASRMGRGELFF; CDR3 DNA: TGTGCCAGCAGGATGGGGCGCGGGGAGCTGTTTTTT
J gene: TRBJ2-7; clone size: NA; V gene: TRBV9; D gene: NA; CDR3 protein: CASSVEGSYLHEQYF; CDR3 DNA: TGTGCCAGCAGCGTAGAGGGGTCCTATTTGCACGAGCAGTACTTC
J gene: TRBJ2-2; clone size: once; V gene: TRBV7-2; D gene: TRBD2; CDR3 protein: CASSLLAGGPRGTGELFF; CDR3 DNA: TGTGCCAGCAGCTTACTAGCGGGAGGGCCTCGGGGCACCGGGGAGCTGTTTTTT
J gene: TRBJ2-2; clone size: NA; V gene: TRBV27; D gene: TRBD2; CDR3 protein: CASSLYGLATNTGELFF; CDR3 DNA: TGTGCCAGCAGTTTATATGGACTAGCGACGAACACCGGGGAGCTGTTTTTT
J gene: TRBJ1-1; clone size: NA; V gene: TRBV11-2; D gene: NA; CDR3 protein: CASSSGGTPPEAFF; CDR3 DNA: TGTGCCAGCAGCTCGGGGGGGACCCCGCCTGAAGCTTTCTTT
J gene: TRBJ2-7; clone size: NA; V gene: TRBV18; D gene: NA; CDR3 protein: CASSPARAGDEQYF; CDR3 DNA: TGTGCCAGCTCTCCCGCCAGGGCAGGGGACGAGCAGTACTTC
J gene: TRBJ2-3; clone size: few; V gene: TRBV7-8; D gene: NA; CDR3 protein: CASSLGSTDTQYF; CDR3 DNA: TGTGCCAGCAGCTTGGGGAGCACAGATACGCAGTATTTT
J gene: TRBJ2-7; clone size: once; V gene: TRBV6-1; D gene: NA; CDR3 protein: CASSERDRSTYEQYF; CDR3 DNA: TGTGCCAGCAGTGAACGCGACAGGTCAACCTACGAGCAGTACTTC
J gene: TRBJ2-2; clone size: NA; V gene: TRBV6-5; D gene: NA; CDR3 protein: CASSYSSPGELFF; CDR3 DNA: TGTGCCAGCAGTTACTCGTCACCCGGGGAGCTGTTTTTT
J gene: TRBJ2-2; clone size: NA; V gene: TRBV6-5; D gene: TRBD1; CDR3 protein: CASSYGAGGDTGELFF; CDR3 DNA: TGTGCCAGCAGTTACGGCGCAGGGGGCGACACCGGGGAGCTGTTTTTT
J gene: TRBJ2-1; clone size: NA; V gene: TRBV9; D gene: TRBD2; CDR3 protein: CASNSGTSANEQFF; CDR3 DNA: TGTGCCAGCAACTCCGGGACTAGCGCTAATGAGCAGTTCTTC
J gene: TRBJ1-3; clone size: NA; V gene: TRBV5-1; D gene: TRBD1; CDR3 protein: CASSLAQGAQGNTIYF; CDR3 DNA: TGCGCCAGCAGCTTGGCCCAGGGGGCGCAAGGAAACACCATATATTTT
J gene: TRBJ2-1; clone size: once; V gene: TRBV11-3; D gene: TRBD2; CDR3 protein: CAGGGASNEQFF; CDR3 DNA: TGTGCCGGGGGGGGAGCAAGCAATGAGCAGTTCTTC
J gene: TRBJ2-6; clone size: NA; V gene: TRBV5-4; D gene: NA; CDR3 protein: CASSFQGPGANVLTF; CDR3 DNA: TGTGCCAGCAGCTTCCAGGGTCCTGGGGCCAACGTCCTGACTTTC
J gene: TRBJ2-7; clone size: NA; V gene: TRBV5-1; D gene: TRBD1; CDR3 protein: CASSLNPTGIYEQYF; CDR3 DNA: TGCGCCAGCAGCTTGAACCCGACAGGGATATACGAGCAGTACTTC
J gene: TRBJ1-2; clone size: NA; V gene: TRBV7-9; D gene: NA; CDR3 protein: CASSPPGIYGYTF; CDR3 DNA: TGTGCCAGCAGCCCCCCAGGGATCTATGGCTACACCTTC
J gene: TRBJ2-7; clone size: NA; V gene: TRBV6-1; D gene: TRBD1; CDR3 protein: CASSGTGDEQYF; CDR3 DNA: TGTGCCAGCAGCGGGACAGGGGACGAGCAGTACTTC
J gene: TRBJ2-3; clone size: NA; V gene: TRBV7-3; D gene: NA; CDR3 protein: CASSLGQAGWTDTQYF; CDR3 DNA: TGTGCCAGCAGCCTGGGACAAGCGGGATGGACAGATACGCAGTATTTT